This T cell receptor beta chain was recovered during a study of regulatory T cells in long-lasting Graves disease. Study-wide context: The study counted Graves' disease as persistent given over 5 years of antithyroid drugs and positive TSH receptor antibodies. General observations from the study: Newly diagnosed Graves' patients exceeded persistent ones in TCR diversity.

Trimming cost V 8 bases and J 2 bases, with 9 bases left between them. In germline, CDR1 is DFQATT, CDR2 SNEGSKA (reference sequence). The CDR3 spans 11 residues. HTBI primers from iRepertoire and Arm-PCR of CDR3 regions yielded the TCR beta libraries. In TCRdb, the multiplex PCR reads were re-called with MiXCR into one record per CDR3 protein. Of about 430,000 distinct CDR3 sequences in the sample, over 20% were seen once. Time point given: persistent/refractory GD, antithyroid drugs over 5 years with positive TRAb. From PBMCs, RNA was extracted and then used to make the TCR library. Investigators report Graves' disease was diagnosed under American Thyroid Association guidelines. This clonotype was counted at least ten times. Its antigen is undetermined.

This specimen consisted of peripheral blood mononuclear cells (PBMCs), obtained when the disease was refractory, from a patient treated with antithyroid drugs. This chain joins TRBV20-1 and TRBJ1-2; no definite D call. The origin of this receptor is a female donor with Graves disease. The CDR3 is CSSRNNYGYTF. CDR3 bases: TGCAGTTCAAGGAACAACTATGGCTACACCTTC.